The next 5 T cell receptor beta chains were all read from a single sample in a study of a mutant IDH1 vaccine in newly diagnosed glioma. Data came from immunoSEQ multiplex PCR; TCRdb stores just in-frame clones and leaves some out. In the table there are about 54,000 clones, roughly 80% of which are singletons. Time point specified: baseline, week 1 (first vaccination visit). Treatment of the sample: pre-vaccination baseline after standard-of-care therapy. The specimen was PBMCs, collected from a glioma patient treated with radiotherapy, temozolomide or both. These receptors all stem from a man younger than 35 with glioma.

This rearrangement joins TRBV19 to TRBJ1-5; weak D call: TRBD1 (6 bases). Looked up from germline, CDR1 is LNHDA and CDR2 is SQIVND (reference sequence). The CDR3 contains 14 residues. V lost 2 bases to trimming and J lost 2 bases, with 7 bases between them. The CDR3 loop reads CASSIPGGNQPQHF. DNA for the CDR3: TGTGCCAGTAGTATACCAGGGGGCAATCAGCCCCAGCATTTT.

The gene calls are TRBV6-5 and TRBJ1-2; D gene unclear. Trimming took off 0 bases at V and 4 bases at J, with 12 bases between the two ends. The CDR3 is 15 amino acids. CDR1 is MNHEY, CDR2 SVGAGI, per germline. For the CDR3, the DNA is TGTGCCAGCAGTTACTCGAGGTTAGGGTTCTATGGCTACACCTTC. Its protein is CASSYSRLGFYGYTF.

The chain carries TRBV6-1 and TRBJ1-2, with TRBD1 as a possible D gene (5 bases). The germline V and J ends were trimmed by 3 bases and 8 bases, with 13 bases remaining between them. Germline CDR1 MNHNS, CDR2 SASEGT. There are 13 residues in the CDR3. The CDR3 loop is CASSDGRVWGYTF. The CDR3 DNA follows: TGTGCCAGCAGTGACGGCAGGGTGTGGGGCTACACCTTC.

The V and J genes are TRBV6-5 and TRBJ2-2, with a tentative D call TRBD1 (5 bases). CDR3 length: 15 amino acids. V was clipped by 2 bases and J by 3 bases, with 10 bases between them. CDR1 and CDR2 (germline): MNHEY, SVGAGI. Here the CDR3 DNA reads TGTGCCAGCAGTTACGGGGCAGGTGACACCGGGGAGCTGTTTTTT. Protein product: CASSYGAGDTGELFF.

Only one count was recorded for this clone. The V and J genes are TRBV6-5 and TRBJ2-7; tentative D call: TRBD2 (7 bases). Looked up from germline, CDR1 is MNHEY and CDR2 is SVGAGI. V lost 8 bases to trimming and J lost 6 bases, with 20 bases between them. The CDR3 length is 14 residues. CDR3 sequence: CASRGGGSIREQYF. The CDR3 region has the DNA TGTGCCAGCCGCGGGGGCGGGAGTATTCGCGAGCAGTACTTC.